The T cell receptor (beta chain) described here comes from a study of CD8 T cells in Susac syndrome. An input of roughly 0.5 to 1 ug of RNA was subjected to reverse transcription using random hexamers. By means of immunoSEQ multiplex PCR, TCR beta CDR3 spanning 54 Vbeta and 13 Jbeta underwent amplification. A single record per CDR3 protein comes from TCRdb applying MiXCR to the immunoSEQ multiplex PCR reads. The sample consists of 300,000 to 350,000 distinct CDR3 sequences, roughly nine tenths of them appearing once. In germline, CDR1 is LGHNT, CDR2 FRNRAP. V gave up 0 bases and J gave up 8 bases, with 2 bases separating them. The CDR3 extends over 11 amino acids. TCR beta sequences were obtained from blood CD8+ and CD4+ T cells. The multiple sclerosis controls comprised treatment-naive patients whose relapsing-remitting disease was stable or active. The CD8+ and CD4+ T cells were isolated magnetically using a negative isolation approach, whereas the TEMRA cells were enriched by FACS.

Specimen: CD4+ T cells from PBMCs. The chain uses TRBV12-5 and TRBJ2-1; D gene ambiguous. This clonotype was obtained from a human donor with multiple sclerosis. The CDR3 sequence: CASGLVHEQFF. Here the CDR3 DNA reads TGTGCTAGTGGTTTGGTCCATGAGCAGTTCTTC.